This T cell receptor (beta chain) was documented in a study of T cells in Graves' hyperthyroidism and ophthalmopathy. Study-wide results and limits: Ophthalmopathy onset followed model prediction by a median roughly 6 months.

A note on this clonotype: Its matching antigen is unknown.

Researchers took RNA transcripts and amplified the TCR beta CDR3 regions from them. HTBI primers were used for first-round RT-PCR of the TCR CDR3. TCRdb analysed the multiplex PCR reads with MiXCR anew, one entry per CDR3 protein. This table holds 530,000 or so distinct CDR3 sequences, roughly a sixth found once. This receptor was taken from a woman aged 18-29 years with Graves' ophthalmopathy. Sequencing used blood.

CDR3 sequence reads: CASSHTGGTTGELFF. The CDR3 nucleotides are TGTGCCAGCAGTCACACAGGGGGCACCACCGGGGAGCTGTTTTTT. The chain links TRBV2 to TRBJ2-2; 9 bases map to TRBD1. V was clipped by 5 bases and J by 4 bases; unmatched bases: 5. The germline V gene encodes CDR1 SNHLY and CDR2 FYNNEI. The CDR3 contains 15 residues.